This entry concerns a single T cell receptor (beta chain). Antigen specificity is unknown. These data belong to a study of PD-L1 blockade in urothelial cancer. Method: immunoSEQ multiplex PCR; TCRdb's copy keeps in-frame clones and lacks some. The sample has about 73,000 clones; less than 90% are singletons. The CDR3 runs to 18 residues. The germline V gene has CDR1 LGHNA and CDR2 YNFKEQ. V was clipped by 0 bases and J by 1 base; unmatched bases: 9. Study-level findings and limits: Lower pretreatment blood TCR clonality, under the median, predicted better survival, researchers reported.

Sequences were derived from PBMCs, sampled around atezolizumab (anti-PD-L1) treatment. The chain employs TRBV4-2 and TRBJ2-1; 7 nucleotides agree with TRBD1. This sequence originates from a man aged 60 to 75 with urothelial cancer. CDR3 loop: CASSQDPEGASSYNEQFF. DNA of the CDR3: TGTGCCAGCAGCCAAGATCCCGAGGGGGCTTCTTCCTACAATGAGCAGTTCTTC.